This T cell receptor beta chain was identified in a study of T cells in Graves' hyperthyroidism and ophthalmopathy. Whole-study findings and limits: It was a median around 6 months before onset that the model predicted ophthalmopathy. Clonotypes that were expanded in thyroid above 0.001 mostly appeared in blood too. Through a model of 13 V-J features, ophthalmopathy was separated from stable hyperthyroidism.

This clonotype occurred a few times. Its specificity is not known. Participants, patients aged 18 to 65, had newly diagnosed hyperthyroidism with a duration under 2 months. The TCR beta CDR3 regions underwent amplification using RNA transcripts as the source. The TCR CDR3 was amplified in a first-round RT-PCR using the HTBI primer set. TCRdb re-called the multiplex PCR reads with MiXCR, one entry per CDR3 protein. The sample comprises hundreds of thousands of distinct CDR3 sequences, 14% of which are singletons, and about 15% rests with the top ten. This sequence originates from a middle-aged woman with Graves' hyperthyroidism. Sequenced material: blood.

The CDR3 loop is CASSEQGRSGYTF. CDR3 bases: TGTGCCAGCAGTGAACAGGGAAGGAGTGGCTACACCTTC. The chain is built from TRBV2 and TRBJ1-2; a weak D match, TRBD1 (5 bases). V was pared by 2 bases and J by 7 bases, with 11 bases between. CDR1 is SNHLY and CDR2 is FYNNEI in the germline V gene. The length of the CDR3 is 13 residues.